A single sample is the source of the 20 T cell receptor beta chains below, sequenced in a study of molecular identifiers for immune sequencing clone quantification. Each CDR3 protein gets one entry after TCRdb re-called the PCR reads with MiXCR. The sample has about 65,000 distinct CDR3 sequences, 18% seen once. The sequencing input was naive CD8+ T cells from blood, with Jurkat cell RNA spiked in. Described subset: FACS-sorted CD8+CD4-CCR7+CD45RA+ naive T cells. These receptors were taken from a human donor in good health. Some libraries in this study had Jurkat cell RNA spiked in.

This clonotype was picked up many times. The V and J genes are TRBV27 and TRBJ2-7; 14 bases map to TRBD2. Looked up from germline, CDR1 is MNHEY and CDR2 is SMNVEV (reference sequence). This CDR3 has 15 residues. J was trimmed by 4 bases and V by 6 bases; bases with no gene match: 5. The CDR3 nucleotides are TGTGCCAGCAGCCTGGGACTAGCGGGAGTGTACGAGCAGTACTTC. It yields the protein CASSLGLAGVYEQYF.

A few counts support this clonotype. The genes are TRBV9 and TRBJ2-7, with TRBD1 as a possible D gene (5 bases). The CDR3 runs to 15 residues. Trimming shortened V by 0 bases and J by 3 bases, and 13 bases separated the two germline ends. Germline loops: CDR1 SGDLS, CDR2 YYNGEE. The CDR3 here is CASSVGAGLGYEQYF. CDR3 DNA sequence: TGTGCCAGCAGCGTAGGGGCAGGGCTCGGCTACGAGCAGTACTTC.

This clonotype was found many times. The chain combines TRBV27 with TRBJ2-7; possible D gene TRBD2, 5 bases. The V gene lost 0 bases and the J gene lost 4 bases, with 7 bases spanning the gap. From germline, CDR1 is MNHEY and CDR2 SMNVEV (reference sequence). The CDR3 totals 13 residues. The CDR3 is CASSLSGVYEQYF. CDR3 sequence (DNA): TGTGCCAGCAGTTTATCGGGAGTATACGAGCAGTACTTC.

Points on this clonotype: A much larger clone sits a single nucleotide away, making a read error possible. The rearrangement links TRBV27 to TRBJ2-1, with no clear D. Germline V gene data show CDR1 as MNHEY and CDR2 as SMNVEV (reference sequence). This CDR3 spans 12 amino acids. This chain's CDR3 is CASSLGTQERFF. CDR3 in DNA: TGTGCCAGCAGTTTAGGTACTCAAGAGCGGTTCTTC.

This clonotype was recorded many times. The chain recombines TRBV4-2 with TRBJ2-5, with TRBD1 matching over 7 bases. J was trimmed by 0 bases and V by 4 bases; bases with no gene match: 11. Germline V gene lookup returns CDR1 LGHNA and CDR2 YNFKEQ. The CDR3 is 17 amino acids. The DNA for the CDR3 is TGTGCCAGCAGCCCCGCCCCCGGGACAGTGTACCAAGAGACCCAGTACTTC. It specifies CASSPAPGTVYQETQYF.

This clonotype has just a few counts. The chain carries TRBV3-1 and TRBJ2-1; unclear D gene. V lost 5 bases and J 7 bases, leaving 9 bases between the germline ends. The CDR3 totals 12 residues. CDR1 LGHDT and CDR2 YNNKEL come from the germline V gene (reference sequence). CDR3 loop: CASSESLNEQFF. DNA of the CDR3: TGTGCCAGCAGCGAAAGTCTAAATGAGCAGTTCTTC.

This clonotype has only a few counts. This sequence joins TRBV27 and TRBJ2-5; the match to TRBD2 covers 8 bases. This CDR3 is built from 16 residues. V was clipped by 5 bases and J by 1 base; unmatched bases: 9. Germline CDR1 is MNHEY and CDR2 is SMNVEV (reference sequence). The CDR3 loop reads CASSPSAGDRQETQYF. Here the CDR3 DNA reads TGTGCCAGCAGTCCCTCAGCGGGAGACCGCCAAGAGACCCAGTACTTC.

This clonotype has a count of ten or more. The gene calls are TRBV3-1 and TRBJ2-7, with 9 bases aligning to TRBD2. Germline trimming cut 6 bases from V and 3 bases from J; bases unmatched to any gene: 6. The germline V gene has CDR1 LGHDT and CDR2 YNNKEL (reference sequence). The CDR3 has 14 amino acids. The chain's CDR3 is CASSIAGDIYEQYF. DNA for the CDR3: TGTGCCAGCAGTATAGCGGGAGACATCTACGAGCAGTACTTC.

The chain couples TRBV20-1 to TRBJ2-7, with D perhaps TRBD2 (5 bases). The CDR3 consists of 13 residues. From germline, CDR1 is DFQATT and CDR2 SNEGSKA (reference sequence). The V and J ends lost 3 bases and 0 bases respectively, with 9 bases between them. CDR3 loop: CSASEGASYEQYF. The CDR3 nucleotides are TGCAGTGCTAGCGAGGGAGCCTCCTACGAGCAGTACTTC.

Points on this clonotype: A single base separates this from a much larger clone, so it may be a read error. The chain joins TRBV12-3 or TRBV12-4 to TRBJ2-5, with D maybe TRBD2 (6 bases). This CDR3 comprises 13 residues. The germline V and J ends were trimmed by 7 bases and 1 base, with 10 bases remaining between them. The CDR3 bases are TGTGCCAGCACCGAGACTAGCCAAGAGACCCAGTACTTC. Its protein is CASTETSQETQYF.

As to this clonotype: This may stem from a read error, because a much larger clone lies one nucleotide away. The chain couples TRBV7-6 to TRBJ1-1, with a possible D match to TRBD1 (6 bases). The CDR3 has 16 amino acids. Per germline, CDR1 SGHVS and CDR2 FNYEAQ. CDR3 sequence reads: CASSLGPRDIYTEALF. In DNA, the CDR3 is TGTGCCAGCAGCTTAGGGCCACGGGACATATACACTGAAGCTCTCTTT.

This clonotype was counted between two and nine times. A much larger clone is a single base away; this may be a read error. The chain couples TRBV7-6 to TRBJ2-5; D gene ambiguous. Germline CDR1 reads SGHVS; CDR2 reads FNYEAQ. This CDR3 spans 14 amino acids. CDR3 region: CASSRRADQETRYF. In DNA, the CDR3 is TGTGCCAGCAGCCGGCGTGCGGACCAAGAGACCCGGTACTTC.

This clonotype showed up just a few times. The V and J genes are TRBV5-3 and TRBJ2-7, with D perhaps assigned TRBD1 or TRBD2 (5 bases each). TRBV5-3 is noted as an ORF with a role that remains uncertain. This CDR3 region has 14 residues. Trimming took 8 bases from V and 6 from J, leaving 21 bases between them. The CDR3 loop reads CASSLVRVRGEQYF. CDR3 sequence (DNA): TGTGCCAGCAGCCTGGTCAGGGTGAGGGGCGAGCAGTACTTC.

J is TRBJ2-1 and V is TRBV5-1; no clear D. CDR1 SGHRS and CDR2 YFSETQ come from the germline V gene. The CDR3 has 16 residues. V lost 1 base and J 5 bases, leaving 16 bases between the germline ends. DNA of the CDR3: TGCGCCAGCAGCTTGTCAGGCGGCCCCTTAAACAATGAGCAGTTCTTC. This codes for CASSLSGGPLNNEQFF.

This clonotype was detected many times. V is TRBV20-1 and J is TRBJ2-3; D possibly corresponds to TRBD2 (6 bases). The CDR3 covers 19 residues. Germline lookup yields CDR1 DFQATT and CDR2 SNEGSKA (reference sequence). Trimming left V 0 bases short and J 2 bases short, with 24 bases between. CDR3 sequence (DNA): TGCAGTGCTAGAGATTGGGGTAGCGGAAGGAGGGAGTCCACAGATACGCAGTATTTT. This encodes CSARDWGSGRRESTDTQYF.

The sample holds a few counts of this clonotype. The genes are TRBV12-3 or TRBV12-4 and TRBJ2-7; perhaps TRBD1 as D (6 bases). The CDR3 is made up of 13 amino acids. With 5 bases removed from V and 7 bases from J, the gap between germline ends came to 15 bases. The CDR3 protein is CASSITGPREQYF. CDR3 coding DNA: TGTGCCAGCAGTATCACAGGGCCCAGGGAGCAGTACTTC.

This clonotype occurred many times. V and J are TRBV6-5 and TRBJ1-1, with TRBD1 as a possible D gene (5 bases). Germline V gene sequence: CDR1 MNHEY, CDR2 SVGAGI. The CDR3 length is 16 residues. Trimming pared 7 bases from V and 0 bases from J, leaving 18 bases between. The CDR3 nucleotides are TGTGCCAGCATTCCTGTTTGGTCGACAGTGAACACTGAAGCTTTCTTT. Translating gives CASIPVWSTVNTEAFF.

This chain links TRBV11-2 with TRBJ2-7, with D tentatively TRBD1 (6 bases). The CDR3 extends over 16 amino acids. Germline V gene sequence: CDR1 SGHAT, CDR2 FQNNGV. V lost 3 bases and J lost 2, with 17 bases in between. CDR3 sequence: CASSFLTTGTTYEQYF. CDR3 sequence (DNA): TGTGCCAGCAGCTTCCTCACGACAGGAACGACCTACGAGCAGTACTTC.

Concerning this clonotype itself: This clone may be a read error of a much larger clone one base away. The chain recombines TRBV29-1 with TRBJ2-1; D is uncertain. Per germline, CDR1 SQVTM and CDR2 ANQGSEA. The CDR3 covers 13 residues. The CDR3: CSPLRLSCNEQFF. CDR3 DNA sequence: TGCAGCCCACTGCGTCTCTCCTGCAATGAGCAGTTCTTC.

This clonotype was seen only a few times. The chain has TRBV7-7 and TRBJ2-7; 10 positions agree with TRBD2. There are 18 residues in the CDR3. Germline values: CDR1 SSHAT, CDR2 FNYEAQ (reference sequence). V dropped 5 bases and J dropped 3; count of bases not matched to a gene: 16. CDR3 coding DNA: TGTGCCAGCAGCCATAGAAAAACACGGACTAGCGGAAACTACGAGCAGTACTTC. Amino acid sequence: CASSHRKTRTSGNYEQYF.